A single sample gave rise to the 2 T cell receptor beta chains below, sequenced in a study of T cell responses to AZD1222 COVID-19 vaccine. Clones were sequenced by immunoSEQ multiplex PCR, and TCRdb holds only the in-frame ones, with some missing. Here the sample spans roughly 97,000 clones, 89% being singletons. The input for sequencing was peripheral blood, taken on day 0 of AZD1222 vaccination. Receptors originate from an adult in good health.

This clone has just one count. The V and J genes are TRBV5-1 and TRBJ2-4, with D perhaps matching TRBD2 (7 bases). This CDR3 spans 20 amino acids. Trimming took off 0 bases at V and 0 bases at J, with 22 bases between the two ends. Germline loops: CDR1 SGHRS, CDR2 YFSETQ. The DNA of the CDR3 is TGCGCCAGCAGCTTGGGGCGGACTAGTGGGGGGCCCATAGCCAAAAACATTCAGTACTTC. Protein product: CASSLGRTSGGPIAKNIQYF.

The V and J genes are TRBV9 and TRBJ1-1; 8 bases align to TRBD1. This CDR3 is 14 amino acids long. V gave up 8 bases and J gave up 6 bases; unmatched junction bases: 12. The V gene's germline CDR1 is SGDLS and CDR2 YYNGEE. CDR3 in DNA: TGTGCCAGTAGTCAGGGGGCGGAATATTCTGAAGCTTTCTTT. Amino acids: CASSQGAEYSEAFF.